This T cell receptor (beta chain) was sequenced for a study of blood T cell repertoires in COVID-19. Study details: From the United States, Italy and Spain came samples of acute and convalescent COVID-19. PBMCs, B-cell-depleted T cells, or T cells provided the cDNA or gDNA that made up the material.

Per the authors' pipeline: From reference gene primer amplification, estimates of nucleated cell counts were derived. Libraries were prepared by immunoSEQ multiplex PCR; TCRdb keeps only in-frame clonotypes and omits some of them. The V and J calls and clone size come from that table; D and trimming were worked out from the DNA. The sample lists a few hundred thousand clones, about four fifths occurring once. The sequencing input was peripheral blood. The receptor's source is a woman younger than 30 with acute or convalescent COVID-19.

The CDR3 loop reads CASSLPGSVLTGVYGYTF. The DNA for the CDR3 is TGCGCCAGCAGCTTGCCGGGGTCCGTTCTAACAGGGGTCTATGGCTACACCTTC. This rearrangement joins TRBV5-1 to TRBJ1-2; 7 bases map to TRBD1. The CDR3 runs 18 residues. Looked up from germline, CDR1 is SGHRS and CDR2 is YFSETQ. The J segment lost 4 bases and the V segment lost 1 base, leaving 16 bases of the junction unmatched.